The 9 T cell receptor beta chains below come from one sample, sequenced in a study of blood T cells in healthy people across ages. A second PCR, run for roughly 7 to 11 cycles, used a sample-barcoded 5' primer plus a J-beta primer mix. In TCRdb, the 5' RACE reads were re-called with MiXCR into one record per CDR3 protein. The sample shows hundreds of thousands of distinct CDR3 sequences, approximately 40% of them seen only once. What was sequenced was blood. Every receptor here comes from an elderly man in good health.

This clonotype was seen at least ten times. The junction differs from germline at one of its ends, possibly a read error. This chain links TRBV29-1 with TRBJ2-7; D not certain. CDR3 size: 13 residues. CDR1 and CDR2 (germline): SQVTM, ANQGSEA. CDR3 region: CSVDDSLSDEQYF. For the CDR3, the DNA is TGCAGCGTTGACGACTCCCTCTCCGACGAGCAGTACTTC.

This clonotype was counted many times. This chain connects TRBV7-6 to TRBJ2-5, with D maybe TRBD1 (5 bases). This CDR3 region has 14 residues. CDR1 and CDR2 (germline): SGHVS, FNYEAQ. The germline V and J ends were trimmed by 5 bases and 5 bases, with 15 bases remaining between them. The CDR3 DNA reads as TGTGCCAGCAGCCCCGCGACAGTAGGCGAGACCCAGTACTTC. Protein sequence: CASSPATVGETQYF.

The rearrangement uses TRBV11-3 and TRBJ2-3; 16 nucleotides line up with TRBD2. This CDR3 has 17 residues. Per the germline V gene, CDR1 is SGHNT and CDR2 is YENEEA. V lost 5 bases, J lost 3 bases, and 5 bases stayed unmatched. The CDR3 sequence: CASSQGLAGGPTDTQYF. DNA of the CDR3: TGTGCCAGCAGCCAGGGACTAGCGGGAGGGCCGACAGATACGCAGTATTTT.

There are a few counts of this clonotype. The V and J genes are TRBV28 and TRBJ2-1; TRBD1 is a possible D gene (6 bases). Germline CDR1 MDHEN, CDR2 SYDVKM. This CDR3 has 14 residues. V lost 8 bases and J 2 bases, leaving 13 bases between the germline ends. CDR3 amino acids: CASSVGAPYNEQFF. The CDR3 bases are TGTGCCAGCTCCGTGGGGGCTCCCTACAATGAGCAGTTCTTC.

The chain carries TRBV28 and TRBJ2-5; D gene uncertain. The CDR3 runs 15 residues. Between the trimmed V and J ends, which lost 5 bases and 2 bases, there was a span of 15 bases. The germline V gene has CDR1 MDHEN and CDR2 SYDVKM. As DNA, the CDR3 is TGTGCCAGCAGTACTCTAGGCAGGCAACAAGAGACCCAGTACTTC. Translation: CASSTLGRQQETQYF. Filled out from reference TRBV28 and TRBJ2-5, the complete variable domain reads DVKVTQSSRYLVKRTGEKVFLECVQDMDHENMFWYRQDPGLGLRLIYFSYDVKMKEKGDIPEGYSVSREKKERFSLILESASTNQTSMYLCASSTLGRQQETQYFGPGTRLLVL.

This chain uses TRBV6-2 or TRBV6-3 with TRBJ2-3; 8 positions match TRBD2. CDR3 length: 16 amino acids. The J segment lost 2 bases and the V segment lost 3 bases, leaving 7 bases of the junction unmatched. CDR1 MNHEY and CDR2 SVGEGT come from the germline V gene. CDR3: CASSYPGGRITDTQYF. The CDR3, as DNA: TGTGCCAGCAGTTATCCGGGGGGGCGTATCACAGATACGCAGTATTTT.

The chain is built from TRBV9 and TRBJ2-3, with 8 bases matching TRBD2. In germline, CDR1 is SGDLS, CDR2 YYNGEE. J lost 3 bases, V lost 3 bases, and 3 bases had no gene match. This CDR3 comprises 14 residues. The CDR3 DNA sequence: TGTGCCAGCAGCGAGCGCGGGAGGACAGATACGCAGTATTTT. Encoded protein: CASSERGRTDTQYF.

The table lists this clonotype with many counts. This chain links TRBV6-6 with TRBJ2-3; perhaps TRBD2 as D (5 bases). V lost 1 base and J 1 base, leaving 12 bases between the germline ends. The length of the CDR3 is 16 residues. Germline lookup yields CDR1 MNHNY and CDR2 SVGAGI (reference sequence). The CDR3 DNA sequence: TGTGCCAGCAGTTACTATTCGGATAGCGGCACAGATACGCAGTATTTT. Translated, it gives CASSYYSDSGTDTQYF.

The gene calls are TRBV7-9 and TRBJ2-3; weak D call: TRBD1 (5 bases). The CDR3 consists of 14 residues. Trimming cost V 2 bases and J 2 bases, with 8 bases left between them. Germline V lookup: CDR1 SEHNR, CDR2 FQNEAQ (reference sequence). Here the CDR3 DNA reads TGTGCCAGCAGCTTATCAGGGATCACAGATACGCAGTATTTT. Translation gives CASSLSGITDTQYF.